The 13 T cell receptor beta chains below all came from one sample that was sequenced in a study of read filtering for tumor transcriptome and immune sequencing (dated by TCRdb to between 2020 and 2021). The sample was run on an Illumina HiSeq 4000. TCR libraries were constructed from 400 ng RNA using the Immunoverse kit, and molecular barcoded adaptors covering alpha/delta and beta/gamma chains were employed. The public reads were run again by TCRdb, first through fastp at Q25 and then through MiXCR, and only productive beta chains were kept. Rows are combined by CDR3 protein, so each entry shows the most common genes and DNA. Counted in this sample were some 38,000 distinct CDR3 sequences; around 11% of them appeared once. The top ten clones comprise approximately 34% of the sample. Sequenced: a population of CD138-negative cells sorted from bone marrow. The sample's cell subset or site label is to be understood as: bone marrow mononuclear cells depleted of CD138+ plasma/myeloma cells by negative magnetic selection. These receptors originate from a donor at least 40 years old with multiple myeloma.

This clonotype occurred many times. The chain has TRBV29-1 and TRBJ2-1; no clear D. Trimming cost V 5 bases and J 5 bases, with 4 bases left between them. Germline loops: CDR1 SQVTM, CDR2 ANQGSEA. The CDR3 consists of 10 residues. The CDR3, as DNA: TGCAGCGTTCAAAACAATGAGCAGTTCTTC. This translates into CSVQNNEQFF.

This clonotype has a count of ten or more. The V call is TRBV6-6, the J call TRBJ2-1, with D uncertain. Trimming stripped 5 bases from V and 7 bases from J, with 6 bases between. This CDR3 has 11 amino acids. Germline CDR1 and CDR2: MNHNY and SVGAGI (reference sequence). The CDR3 is CASSPGNEQFF. The CDR3 DNA sequence: TGTGCCAGCAGTCCTGGGAATGAGCAGTTCTTC.

The sample holds many counts of this clonotype. The CDR3 protein is CASSQDIARSQETQYF. The CDR3, as DNA: TGTGCCAGCAGCCAAGATATAGCCAGGAGTCAAGAGACCCAGTACTTC. The J gene is TRBJ2-5, the V gene TRBV3-1; D ambiguous. Deletions cut 0 bases from V and 2 bases from J, with 13 bases between. The V gene's germline CDR1 is LGHDT and CDR2 YNNKEL (reference sequence). The CDR3 is made up of 16 amino acids.

This clonotype turned up a few times. The CDR3 DNA reads as TGTGCCAGCAGGAACCGGGGGGGTGTTGAGCAGTACTTC. This translates into CASRNRGGVEQYF. The chain has TRBV6-1 and TRBJ2-7; 8 bases agree with TRBD2. The germline gives CDR1 MNHNS, CDR2 SASEGT. Germline trimming cut 6 bases from V and 7 bases from J; bases unmatched to any gene: 8. The CDR3 extends over 13 amino acids.

In its sample, this clonotype was seen a few times. The chain links TRBV19 to TRBJ2-5; 10 bases align to TRBD1. The germline V gene encodes CDR1 LNHDA and CDR2 SQIVND (reference sequence). V lost 4 bases, J lost 4 bases, and 9 bases stayed unmatched. The CDR3 spans 16 residues. The CDR3 protein is CASSRRQGAVGETQYF. The CDR3 bases are TGTGCCAGTAGTAGGAGACAGGGGGCTGTCGGAGAGACCCAGTACTTC.

This clonotype has ten or more counts. The genes are TRBV10-2 and TRBJ2-7; 7 positions agree with TRBD1. CDR1 WSHSY and CDR2 SAAADI come from the germline V gene. The CDR3 spans 13 residues. V gave up 6 bases and J gave up 2 bases; unmatched junction bases: 4. The CDR3 here is CASSLTGPYEQYF. For the CDR3, the DNA is TGCGCCAGCAGCCTGACAGGGCCCTACGAGCAGTACTTC.

The chain uses TRBV19 and TRBJ2-2; D unresolved. The germline V and J ends were trimmed by 5 bases and 1 base, with 11 bases remaining between them. The CDR3 length is 15 residues. CDR1 is LNHDA, CDR2 SQIVND, per germline (reference sequence). The CDR3 coding sequence is TGTGCCAGTAGTCCCGACCCCTGGAACACCGGGGAGCTGTTTTTT. Translating gives CASSPDPWNTGELFF.

This clonotype was observed many times. The genes are TRBV28 and TRBJ2-7; D gene uncertain. Per germline, CDR1 MDHEN and CDR2 SYDVKM. Trimming removed 4 bases at V and 6 bases at J, with 13 bases between. This CDR3 region has 13 residues. The CDR3 is CASSSAQMAEQYF. The CDR3 coding sequence is TGTGCCAGCAGTTCTGCCCAGATGGCCGAGCAGTACTTC.

About this clonotype itself: This clone may be a read error of a much larger clone one base away. This chain links TRBV6-6 with TRBJ1-5, with 8 bases fitting TRBD1. The CDR3 runs to 15 residues. Germline CDR1 reads MNHNY; CDR2 reads SVGAGI (reference sequence). CDR3 amino acids: CASSYLGQGNHPQHF. CDR3 in DNA: TGTGCCAGCAGTTACCTTGGACAGGGTAATCATCCCCAGCATTTT.

This clonotype came up a few times. The chain employs TRBV12-3 or TRBV12-4 and TRBJ2-1; 9 nucleotides agree with TRBD1. This CDR3 is 14 amino acids long. Trimming cost V 7 bases and J 5 bases; bases outside gene matches: 6. CDR3 bases: TGTGCCAGCACTCGACAGGGGGGAGACAATGAGCAGTTCTTC. Protein product: CASTRQGGDNEQFF.

This clonotype has ten or more counts. This chain connects TRBV2 to TRBJ1-4, with D hard to call. This CDR3 contains 15 residues. With 3 bases removed from V and 7 bases from J, the gap between germline ends came to 15 bases. Looked up from germline, CDR1 is SNHLY and CDR2 is FYNNEI. The CDR3 reads CASSDRPSIGEKLFF. CDR3 nucleotides: TGTGCCAGCAGTGACCGCCCCTCCATTGGTGAAAAACTGTTTTTT. Full variable domain (outside the CDR3, taken from reference TRBV2 and TRBJ1-4): EPEVTQTPSHQVTQMGQEVILRCVPISNHLYFYWYRQILGQKVEFLVSFYNNEISEKSEIFDDQFSVERPDGSNFTLKIRSTKLEDSAMYFCASSDRPSIGEKLFFGSGTQLSVL.

This clonotype was found many times. V is TRBV12-3 or TRBV12-4 and J is TRBJ1-4; 8 nucleotides line up with TRBD1. Germline trimming cut 6 bases from V and 2 bases from J; bases unmatched to any gene: 8. The CDR3 spans 16 residues. CDR3 in amino acids: CASSPGGVMTNEKLFF. DNA for the CDR3: TGTGCCAGCAGCCCAGGGGGCGTAATGACTAATGAAAAACTGTTTTTT.

This clonotype was recorded at least ten times. The gene calls are TRBV5-1 and TRBJ1-5; D might be TRBD1 (5 bases). The CDR3 spans 16 residues. Trimming took 4 bases from V and 2 from J, leaving 16 bases between them. The germline V gene has CDR1 SGHRS and CDR2 YFSETQ. In DNA form, the CDR3 reads TGCGCCAGCAGCCCAGGGCCCGCTGAGGGCAATCAGCCCCAGCATTTT. Amino acids: CASSPGPAEGNQPQHF.